This T cell receptor (beta chain) was observed in a study of T cells after yellow fever vaccination (dated by TCRdb to 2018 to 2020). Describing the broader study: The SMART-Seq v4 Ultra Low Input RNA kit was used to prepare libraries from fractions with low cell numbers. Two healthy male donors made up the cohort, one aged 18 to 30 years and the other aged 30 to 40 years. Blood was drawn at multiple timepoints before and after primary and secondary immunization, with bulk PBMC replicates and cell subsets isolated. Bulk TCR alpha and beta repertoires were sequenced longitudinally to track T-cell clones before and after primary and booster YFV17D yellow fever vaccination.

This clonotype was seen many times. The clone's antigen remains unknown. No per-base quality is available; no much larger clone lies one base away. The sample's treatment or condition label is to be understood as: live attenuated yellow fever vaccine strain. PBMCs were isolated from peripheral blood using a standard Ficoll-Paque protocol. CD4 and CD8 T-cell fractions were isolated with Dynabeads CD4 and CD8 positive selection kits. TriZol was used to extract RNA from bulk PBMCs, from CD4 and CD8 fractions, and from dextramer-positive and dextramer-negative fractions. Deletion took 8 bases off V and 1 base off J, with a span of 20 bases between the germline ends. Reading the germline V gene gives CDR1 SGHTA and CDR2 FQGNSA. Counted from cysteine to phenylalanine, this CDR3 has 16 amino acids. The only DNA kept is the CDR3, 48 bases in frame from the first base. General study outcomes and caveats: A small share of clonotypes was detected in both CD4 and CD8 compartments, with the overlap likely arising from convergent recombination. Because abundant contaminating clonotypes from the bulk population could be contained in FACS-sorted repertoires, computational filtering was required. Compared with the primary T-cell response, the secondary T-cell response was weaker but faster, peaking on day 5 rather than day 15. Most clones expanded after primary vaccination were re-detected after the booster (96% of CD4 and around 88% of CD8), suggesting broad memory maintenance. The study included only two donors, which limits how far the findings can be generalized.

The sequencer listed for this sample is Illumina NovaSeq 6000. TCR cDNA was synthesized by 5'RACE template switching, which introduced a universal primer site and unique molecular identifiers. Priming of cDNA synthesis was performed from both the TCR alpha and TCR beta constant segments. Libraries were amplified in two PCR steps, with sample barcodes and sequencing adapters added in the second step. Sequencing of libraries was performed on Illumina HiSeq 2500 (2x100 bp) or NovaSeq (2x150 bp). The authors processed their data as follows. MIGEC handled demultiplexing of reads and collapsing into UMI consensus sequences, while MiXCR performed V(D)J alignment. Using edgeR on replicate PBMC samples, clonotypes were called vaccine-responding if FDR was below 0.01 and the log2 fold change was above 5 up to day 15. Bulk clonotypes were assigned CD4 or CD8 identity according to which sequenced CD4 or CD8 repertoire held them at higher abundance. TCRdb reran the public reads through fastp at Q25 and MiXCR, keeping productive beta chains. One record per CDR3 amino acid sequence lists the most common genes and DNA. The V and J calls were determined by TCRdb, not by the authors. The sample data list some 220,000 distinct CDR3 sequences, and 3% to 4% of these were observed just once. In total, the top ten clones hold about 3.3% of the sample.

The receptor's source is a young man who received the YFV17D yellow fever vaccine. The sequencing used CD4+ T cells sorted from PBMCs, collected 10 days after the yellow fever booster vaccination. The V and J genes are TRBV7-2 and TRBJ1-2; the D segment could be TRBD1, given 6 matching bases. The CDR3 corresponds to CASGRTRGGDNYGYTF. The sequence in DNA is TGTGCCAGCGGACGGACCCGGGGGGGCGATAACTATGGCTACACCTTC.